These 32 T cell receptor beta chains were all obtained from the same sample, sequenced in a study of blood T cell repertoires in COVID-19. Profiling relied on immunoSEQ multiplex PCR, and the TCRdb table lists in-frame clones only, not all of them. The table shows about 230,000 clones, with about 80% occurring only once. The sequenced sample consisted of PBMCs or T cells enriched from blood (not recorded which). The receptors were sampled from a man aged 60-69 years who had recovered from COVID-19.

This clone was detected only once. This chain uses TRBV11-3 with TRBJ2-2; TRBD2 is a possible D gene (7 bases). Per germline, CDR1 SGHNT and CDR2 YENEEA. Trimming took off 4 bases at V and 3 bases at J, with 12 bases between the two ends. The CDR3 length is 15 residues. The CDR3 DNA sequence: TGTGCCAGCAGCTCACGGGGGGCCGACACCGGGGAGCTGTTTTTT. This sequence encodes CASSSRGADTGELFF.

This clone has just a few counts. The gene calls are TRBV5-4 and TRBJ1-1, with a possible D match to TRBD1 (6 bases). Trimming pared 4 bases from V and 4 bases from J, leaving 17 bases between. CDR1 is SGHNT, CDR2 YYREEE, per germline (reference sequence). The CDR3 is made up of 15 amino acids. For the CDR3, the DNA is TGTGCCAGCAGCGATCGGGACAAACTACCCACTGAAGCTTTCTTT. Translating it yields CASSDRDKLPTEAFF. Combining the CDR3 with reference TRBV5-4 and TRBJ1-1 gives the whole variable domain ETGVTQSPTHLIKTRGQQVTLRCSSQSGHNTVSWYQQALGQGPQFIFQYYREEENGRGNFPPRFSGLQFPNYSSELNVNALELDDSALYLCASSDRDKLPTEAFFGQGTRLTVV.

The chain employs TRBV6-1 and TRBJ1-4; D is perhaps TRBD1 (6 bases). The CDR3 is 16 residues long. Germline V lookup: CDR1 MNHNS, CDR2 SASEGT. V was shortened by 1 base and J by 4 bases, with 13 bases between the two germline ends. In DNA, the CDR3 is TGTGCCAGCAGTGAAGGAACAGGGTGGAGTAATGAAAAACTGTTTTTT. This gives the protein CASSEGTGWSNEKLFF.

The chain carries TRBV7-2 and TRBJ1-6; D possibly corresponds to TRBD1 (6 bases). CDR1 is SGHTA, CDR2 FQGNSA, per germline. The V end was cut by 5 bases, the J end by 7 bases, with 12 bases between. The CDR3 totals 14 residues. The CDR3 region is CASSPRGGNSPLHF. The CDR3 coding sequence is TGTGCCAGCAGCCCCAGGGGAGGGAATTCACCCCTCCACTTT.

The CDR3 DNA is TGTGCCAGCAGTGTCCAGGGACGGACTAGCGGGCGGGAAGCAGATACGCAGTATTTT. As protein: CASSVQGRTSGREADTQYF. The chain has TRBV6-1 and TRBJ2-3; TRBD2 aligns across 11 bases. Germline assignment: CDR1 MNHNS and CDR2 SASEGT. This CDR3 comprises 19 residues. The V gene end was trimmed by 4 bases and the J gene end by 4 bases; junction bases not matched to a gene: 16.

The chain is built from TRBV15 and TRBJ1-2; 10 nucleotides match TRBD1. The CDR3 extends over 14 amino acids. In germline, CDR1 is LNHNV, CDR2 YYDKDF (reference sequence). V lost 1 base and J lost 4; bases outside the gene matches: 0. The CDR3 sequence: CATSRGTGGYGYTF. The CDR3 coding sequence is TGTGCCACCAGCAGAGGGACAGGGGGCTATGGCTACACCTTC.

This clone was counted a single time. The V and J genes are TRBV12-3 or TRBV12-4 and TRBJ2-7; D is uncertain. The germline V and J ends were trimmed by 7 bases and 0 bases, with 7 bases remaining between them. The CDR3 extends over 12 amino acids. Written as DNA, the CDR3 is TGTGCCAGCACCGACAACTCCTACGAGCAGTACTTC. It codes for CASTDNSYEQYF.

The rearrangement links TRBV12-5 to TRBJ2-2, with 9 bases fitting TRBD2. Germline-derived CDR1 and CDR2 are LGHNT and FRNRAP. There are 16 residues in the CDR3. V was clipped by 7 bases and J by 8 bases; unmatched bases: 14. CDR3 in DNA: TGTGCTAGTGCCACCCCCCGCGGGGGGGCCCTGGGGGAGCTGTTTTTT. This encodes CASATPRGGALGELFF.

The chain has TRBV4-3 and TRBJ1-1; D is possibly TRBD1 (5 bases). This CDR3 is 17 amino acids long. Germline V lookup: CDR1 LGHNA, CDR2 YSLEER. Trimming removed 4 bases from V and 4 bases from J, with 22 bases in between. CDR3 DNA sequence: TGCGCCAGCAGCCCCAAATTGGGGGGGAGTTGGAGCACTGAAGCTTTCTTT. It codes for CASSPKLGGSWSTEAFF.

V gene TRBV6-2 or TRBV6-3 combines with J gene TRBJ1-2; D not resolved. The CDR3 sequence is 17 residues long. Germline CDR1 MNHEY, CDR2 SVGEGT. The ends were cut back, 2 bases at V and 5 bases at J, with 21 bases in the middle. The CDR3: CASSYPTYLPAPYGYTF. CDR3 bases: TGTGCCAGCAGTTACCCGACTTACCTCCCAGCCCCGTATGGCTACACCTTC.

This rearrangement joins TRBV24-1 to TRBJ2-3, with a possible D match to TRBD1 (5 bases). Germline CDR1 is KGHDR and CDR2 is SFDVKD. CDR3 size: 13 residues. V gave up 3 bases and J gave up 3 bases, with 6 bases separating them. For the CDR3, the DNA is TGTGCCACCAGTGATCCAGGGACAGATACGCAGTATTTT. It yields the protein CATSDPGTDTQYF.

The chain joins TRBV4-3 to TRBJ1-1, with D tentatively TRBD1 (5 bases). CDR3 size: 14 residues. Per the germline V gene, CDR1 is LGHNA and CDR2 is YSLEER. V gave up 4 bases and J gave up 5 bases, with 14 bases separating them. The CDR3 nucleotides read TGCGCCAGCAGCCGGGGGGTTAGGGAAACTGAAGCTTTCTTT. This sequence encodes CASSRGVRETEAFF.

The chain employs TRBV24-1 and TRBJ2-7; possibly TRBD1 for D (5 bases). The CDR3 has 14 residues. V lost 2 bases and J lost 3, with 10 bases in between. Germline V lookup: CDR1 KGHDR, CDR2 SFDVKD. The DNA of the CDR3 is TGTGCCACCAGTGATTCGGACACCTTCTACGAGCAGTACTTC. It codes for CATSDSDTFYEQYF.

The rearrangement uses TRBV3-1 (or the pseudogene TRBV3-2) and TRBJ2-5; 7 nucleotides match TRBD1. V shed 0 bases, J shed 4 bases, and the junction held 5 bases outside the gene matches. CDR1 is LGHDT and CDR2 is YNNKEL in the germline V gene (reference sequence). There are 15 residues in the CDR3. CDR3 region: CASSQDQGDGETQYF. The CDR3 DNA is TGTGCCAGCAGCCAAGATCAGGGGGATGGAGAGACCCAGTACTTC.

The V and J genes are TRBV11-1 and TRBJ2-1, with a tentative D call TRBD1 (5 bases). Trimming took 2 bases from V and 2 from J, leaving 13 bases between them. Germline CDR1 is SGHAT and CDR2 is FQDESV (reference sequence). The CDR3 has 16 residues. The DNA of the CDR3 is TGTGCCAGCAGCTTACACCCCGACAGAGCCTACAATGAGCAGTTCTTC. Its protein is CASSLHPDRAYNEQFF.

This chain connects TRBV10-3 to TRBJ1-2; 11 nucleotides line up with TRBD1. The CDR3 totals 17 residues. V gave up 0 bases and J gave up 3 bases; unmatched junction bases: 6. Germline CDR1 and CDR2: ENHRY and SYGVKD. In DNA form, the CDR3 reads TGTGCCATCAGTGAGTCAAGGGGACAGGGGGGATACTATGGCTACACCTTC. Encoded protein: CAISESRGQGGYYGYTF.

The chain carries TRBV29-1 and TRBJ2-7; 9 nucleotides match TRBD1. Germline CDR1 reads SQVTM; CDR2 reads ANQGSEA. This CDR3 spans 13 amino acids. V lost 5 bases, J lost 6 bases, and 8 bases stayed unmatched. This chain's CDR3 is CSVRDRVRAEQYF. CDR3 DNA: TGCAGCGTTCGGGACAGGGTGAGGGCCGAGCAGTACTTC.

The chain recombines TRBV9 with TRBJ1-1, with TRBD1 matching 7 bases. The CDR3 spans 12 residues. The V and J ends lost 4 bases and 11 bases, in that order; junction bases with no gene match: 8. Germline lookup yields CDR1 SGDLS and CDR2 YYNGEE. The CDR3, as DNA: TGTGCCAGCAGCAACAGGGGAGAGGGGGCTTTCTTT. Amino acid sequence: CASSNRGEGAFF.

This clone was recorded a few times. The CDR3 spells CASSTRQTSAAEAFF. The CDR3 region has the DNA TGTGCCAGCAGTACGAGACAGACCTCGGCTGCTGAAGCTTTCTTT. The rearrangement joins TRBV27 to TRBJ1-1, with D tentatively TRBD1 (5 bases). Trimming took off 5 bases at V and 6 bases at J, with 19 bases between the two ends. The CDR3 has 15 amino acids. CDR1 and CDR2 from the germline V gene are MNHEY and SMNVEV (reference sequence).

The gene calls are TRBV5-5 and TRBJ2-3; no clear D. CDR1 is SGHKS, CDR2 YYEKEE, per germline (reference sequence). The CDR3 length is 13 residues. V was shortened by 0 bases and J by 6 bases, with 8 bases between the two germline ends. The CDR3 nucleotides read TGTGCCAGCAGCTTGGCCGGTTACGATACGCAGTATTTT. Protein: CASSLAGYDTQYF.

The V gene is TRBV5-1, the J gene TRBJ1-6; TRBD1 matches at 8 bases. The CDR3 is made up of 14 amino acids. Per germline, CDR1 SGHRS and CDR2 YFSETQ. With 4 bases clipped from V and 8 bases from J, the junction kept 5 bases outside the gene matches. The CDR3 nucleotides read TGCGCCAGCAGCCCGGACAGGGATCATTCACCCCTCCACTTT. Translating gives CASSPDRDHSPLHF.

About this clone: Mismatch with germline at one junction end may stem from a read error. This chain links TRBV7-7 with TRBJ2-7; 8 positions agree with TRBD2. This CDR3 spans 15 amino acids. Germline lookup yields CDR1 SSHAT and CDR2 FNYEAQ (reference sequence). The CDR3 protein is CASRSIGGVSYEQYF. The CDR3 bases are TGTGCTAGCAGATCCATCGGGGGGGTGTCCTACGAGCAGTACTTC.

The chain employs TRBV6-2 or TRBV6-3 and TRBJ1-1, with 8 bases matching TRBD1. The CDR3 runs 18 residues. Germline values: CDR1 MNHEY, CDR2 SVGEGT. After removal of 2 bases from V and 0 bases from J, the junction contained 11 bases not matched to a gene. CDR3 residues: CASSYLRTGTFMNTEAFF. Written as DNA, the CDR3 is TGTGCCAGCAGTTACCTACGGACAGGGACCTTCATGAACACTGAAGCTTTCTTT.

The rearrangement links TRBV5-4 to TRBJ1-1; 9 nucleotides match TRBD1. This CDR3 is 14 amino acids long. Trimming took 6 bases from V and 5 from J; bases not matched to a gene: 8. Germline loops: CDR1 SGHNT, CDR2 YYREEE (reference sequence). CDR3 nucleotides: TGTGCCAGCACTCTGGACAGGGGACGGACTGAAGCTTTCTTT. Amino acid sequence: CASTLDRGRTEAFF. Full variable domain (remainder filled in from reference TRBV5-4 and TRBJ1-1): ETGVTQSPTHLIKTRGQQVTLRCSSQSGHNTVSWYQQALGQGPQFIFQYYREEENGRGNFPPRFSGLQFPNYSSELNVNALELDDSALYLCASTLDRGRTEAFFGQGTRLTVV.

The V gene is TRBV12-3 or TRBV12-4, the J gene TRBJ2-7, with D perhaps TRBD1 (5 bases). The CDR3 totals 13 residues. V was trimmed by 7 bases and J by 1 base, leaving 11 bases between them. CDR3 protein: CASKFAGSYEQYF. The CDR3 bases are TGTGCCAGCAAGTTTGCAGGGTCCTACGAGCAGTACTTC.

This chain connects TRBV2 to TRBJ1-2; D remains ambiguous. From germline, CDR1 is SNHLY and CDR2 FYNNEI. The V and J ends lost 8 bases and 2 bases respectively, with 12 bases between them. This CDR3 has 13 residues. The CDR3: CASLIVRNYGYTF. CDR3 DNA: TGTGCCAGCCTCATTGTACGGAACTATGGCTACACCTTC.

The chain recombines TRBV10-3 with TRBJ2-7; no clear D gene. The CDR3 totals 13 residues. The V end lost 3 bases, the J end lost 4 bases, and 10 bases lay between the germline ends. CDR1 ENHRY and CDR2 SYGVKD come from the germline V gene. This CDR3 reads CAISDSKMYEQYF. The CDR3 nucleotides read TGTGCCATCAGTGACAGTAAAATGTACGAGCAGTACTTC.

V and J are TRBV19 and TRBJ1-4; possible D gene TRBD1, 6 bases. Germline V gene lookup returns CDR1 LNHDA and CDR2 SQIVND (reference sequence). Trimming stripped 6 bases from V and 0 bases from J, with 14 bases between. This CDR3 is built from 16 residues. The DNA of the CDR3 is TGTGCCAGTAGCCAACAGGGTGCTACAACTAATGAAAAACTGTTTTTT. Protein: CASSQQGATTNEKLFF.

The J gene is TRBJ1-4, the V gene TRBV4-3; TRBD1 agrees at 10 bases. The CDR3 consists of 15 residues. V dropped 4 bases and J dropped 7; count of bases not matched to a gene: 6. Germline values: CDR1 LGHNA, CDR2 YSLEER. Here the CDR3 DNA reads TGCGCCAGCAGCCGCCTGACAGGGGGCGGTGAAAAACTGTTTTTT. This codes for CASSRLTGGGEKLFF.

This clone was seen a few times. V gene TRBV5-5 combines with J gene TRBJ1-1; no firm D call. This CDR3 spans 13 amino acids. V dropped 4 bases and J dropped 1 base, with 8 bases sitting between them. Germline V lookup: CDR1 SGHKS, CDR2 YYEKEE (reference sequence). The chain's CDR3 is CASSRTRNTEAFF. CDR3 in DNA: TGTGCCAGCAGCCGAACAAGGAACACTGAAGCTTTCTTT.

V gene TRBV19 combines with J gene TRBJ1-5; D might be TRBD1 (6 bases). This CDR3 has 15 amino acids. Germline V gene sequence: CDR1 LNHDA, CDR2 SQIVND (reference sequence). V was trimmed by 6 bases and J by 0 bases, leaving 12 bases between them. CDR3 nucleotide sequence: TGTGCCAGTAGACAACAACAGGGTAGCAATCAGCCCCAGCATTTT. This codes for CASRQQQGSNQPQHF.

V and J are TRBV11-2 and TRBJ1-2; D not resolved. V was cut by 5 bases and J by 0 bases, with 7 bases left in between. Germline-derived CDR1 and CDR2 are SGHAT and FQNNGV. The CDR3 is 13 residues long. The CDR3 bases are TGTGCCAGCAGCGCAGGAACTAACTATGGCTACACCTTC. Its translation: CASSAGTNYGYTF.